These 6 T cell receptor beta chains originate from one sample sequenced in a study of T cell repertoires in cytomegalovirus infection. TCRdb re-analysed the reads in MiXCR, keeping a single row per CDR3 protein. Counted here are 100,000 to 150,000 distinct CDR3 sequences, more than 7% occurring once; the ten biggest clones make up 10%. Sequencing input: PBMCs. These receptors came from a human donor in good health (CMV status not recorded). Some clones in this sample may be carry-over from other donors' samples.

This clonotype was seen ten or more times. This sequence joins TRBV7-8 and TRBJ1-2; TRBD1 aligns across 9 bases. Germline V gene data show CDR1 as SGHVS and CDR2 as FQNEAQ. The J segment lost 5 bases and the V segment lost 4 bases, leaving 14 bases of the junction unmatched. The CDR3 loop spans 17 amino acids. The chain's CDR3 is CASSSSGGDRERYGYTF. In nucleotides, the CDR3 is TGTGCCAGCAGCTCCTCCGGTGGGGACAGGGAGAGATATGGCTACACCTTC.

Ten or more counts support this clonotype. This sequence joins TRBV7-6 and TRBJ2-1, with 8 bases aligning to TRBD1. The CDR3 runs 13 residues. Germline CDR1 and CDR2: SGHVS and FNYEAQ. With V trimmed by 5 bases and J by 3 bases, 0 bases remained unmatched. CDR3 protein: CASSGQGYNEQFF. The CDR3 DNA sequence: TGTGCCAGCAGCGGACAGGGCTACAATGAGCAGTTCTTC.

This clonotype occurred many times. The gene calls are TRBV29-1 and TRBJ1-2; the D gene is possibly TRBD1 (6 bases). The germline V gene encodes CDR1 SQVTM and CDR2 ANQGSEA. The length of the CDR3 is 14 residues. The V gene lost 3 bases and the J gene lost 2 bases, with 13 bases spanning the gap. The CDR3 bases are TGCAGCGTTGACGTGGGGGCTCGAAACTATGGCTACACCTTC. It encodes CSVDVGARNYGYTF.

This clonotype was counted between two and nine times. The rearrangement links TRBV5-6 to TRBJ1-1; the D gene is possibly TRBD1 (5 bases). Trimming removed 1 base at V and 1 base at J, with 8 bases between. This CDR3 contains 14 residues. The V gene's germline CDR1 is SGHDT and CDR2 YYEEEE. CDR3 bases: TGTGCCAGCAGCTTGCCAGGGAAGAACACTGAAGCTTTCTTT. Translating it yields CASSLPGKNTEAFF. Supplemented by reference TRBV5-6 and TRBJ1-1, the full variable domain reads DAGVTQSPTHLIKTRGQQVTLRCSPKSGHDTVSWYQQALGQGPQFIFQYYEEEERQRGNFPDRFSGHQFPNYSSELNVNALLLGDSALYLCASSLPGKNTEAFFGQGTRLTVV.

This clonotype was recorded many times. The gene calls are TRBV7-9 and TRBJ1-1; D may be TRBD1 (5 bases). The CDR3 spans 13 residues. V gave up 2 bases and J gave up 5 bases, with 9 bases separating them. In germline, CDR1 is SEHNR, CDR2 FQNEAQ (reference sequence). The CDR3 DNA follows: TGTGCCAGCAGCTTACTGGGACGGACTGAAGCTTTCTTT. It specifies CASSLLGRTEAFF.

Ten or more counts support this clonotype. The chain carries TRBV28 and TRBJ1-1; D is perhaps TRBD1 (5 bases). The V gene lost 7 bases and the J gene lost 3 bases, with 15 bases spanning the gap. CDR1 is MDHEN, CDR2 SYDVKM, per germline. CDR3 size: 14 residues. The DNA for the CDR3 is TGTGCCAGCACCCAGGGTAATCGGTACACTGAAGCTTTCTTT. This translates into CASTQGNRYTEAFF.